These T cell receptor beta chains were read from a single sample in a study of spatial heterogeneity in lung cancer. TCRdb reanalysed the 5' RACE reads using MiXCR and keeps one entry per CDR3 protein. The table records tens of thousands of distinct CDR3 sequences, just under 20% of them present only once. The sample was PBMCs, taken at follow-up. Every receptor here comes from a male donor with early-stage non-small cell lung cancer. Each CDR3 is given with its conserved first and last residue. A D gene is named only where the DNA matches it firmly. For some rows the clone size is stated as once, few or many, or as a class when expanded; others skip it.

v_gene,j_gene,d_gene,abundance,CDR3nt,CDR3aa
TRBV2,TRBJ2-7,TRBD1,many,TGTGCCAGCAGATGGACAGGGGACGAGCAGTACTTC,CASRWTGDEQYF
TRBV6-5,TRBJ1-4,TRBD1,-,TGTGCCAGCAGTCGGACAGGGGCGCAAGAAAAACTGTTTTTT,CASSRTGAQEKLFF
TRBV18,TRBJ2-3,-,-,TGTGCCAGCTCACCACGTAGCGGCCGCACAGATACGCAGTATTTT,CASSPRSGRTDTQYF
TRBV11-1,TRBJ2-1,-,few,TGTGCCAGCAGCGCAAGCCGTTACAATGAGCAGTTCTTC,CASSASRYNEQFF
TRBV27,TRBJ1-1,-,few,TGTGCCAGCAGTTCTGCGCGGGGGATGAACACTGAAGCTTTCTTT,CASSSARGMNTEAFF
TRBV3-1,TRBJ2-2,-,few,TGTGCCAGCAAGGGGACCGGGGAGCTGTTTTTT,CASKGTGELFF
TRBV4-1,TRBJ2-4,TRBD1,few,TGCGCCAGCAGCCAGGGCGCCGACAGGGGGCTGAACATTCAGTACTTC,CASSQGADRGLNIQYF
TRBV5-6,TRBJ2-3,-,-,TGTGCCAGCAGCTTGGGGGTGGCAGTCAAAACAGATACGCAGTATTTT,CASSLGVAVKTDTQYF
TRBV20-1,TRBJ2-4,-,many,TGCAGTGCTAGTCGCGGACTAGCCAAAAACATTCAGTACTTC,CSASRGLAKNIQYF
TRBV3-1,TRBJ2-2,TRBD2,many,TGTGCCAGCAGCCAAGAAGGGACTAGCGGGGGGCACTGGCGCGAGGAGCTGTTTTTT,CASSQEGTSGGHWREELFF
TRBV6-5,TRBJ2-2,TRBD2,many,TGTGCCAGCAGTCTGACTAGCGGGAGGGCCGGGGAGCTGTTTTTT,CASSLTSGRAGELFF
TRBV20-1,TRBJ2-7,-,few,TGCAGTGCTAGTAGACCGGGATTCACTAACATGTACGAGCAGTACTTC,CSASRPGFTNMYEQYF
TRBV30,TRBJ2-3,TRBD1,-,TGTGCCTGGATGCAGGGGGCTAATACGCAGTATTTT,CAWMQGANTQYF
TRBV30,TRBJ1-5,TRBD1,few,TGTGCCTGGGCTAGGGGGACAGGGGAAAATCAGCCCCAGCATTTT,CAWARGTGENQPQHF
TRBV28,TRBJ2-1,-,many,TGTGCCAGCAGCCGAAACAATGAGCAGTTCTTC,CASSRNNEQFF
TRBV7-2,TRBJ2-3,-,-,TGTGCCGCCGAGAGCCAAGATACGCAGTATTTT,CAAESQDTQYF
TRBV10-3,TRBJ2-3,TRBD1,-,TGTGCCATCGGGGCAGGGGGCTTCACAGATACGCAGTATTTT,CAIGAGGFTDTQYF
TRBV2,TRBJ2-2,TRBD2,few,TGTGCCAGCAGGGGACTAGCGGGAGGTTTGACCGGGGAGCTGTTTTTT,CASRGLAGGLTGELFF
TRBV7-8,TRBJ1-1,-,few,TGTGCCAGCAGCTTATACAGGAACACTGAAGCTTTCTTT,CASSLYRNTEAFF
TRBV7-9,TRBJ2-3,-,few,TGTGCCAGCAGCTTTGGGGCCCGTCAGGATACGCAGTATTTT,CASSFGARQDTQYF
TRBV19,TRBJ1-1,-,-,TGTGCCAGTATCCCACCTGGTTGGGGGTTTGCACTGAACACTGAAGCTTTCTTT,CASIPPGWGFALNTEAFF
TRBV11-2,TRBJ1-1,TRBD1,-,TGTGCCAGCAGCGAGGGACAGAAGTACAAATTGAACACTGAAGCTTTCTTT,CASSEGQKYKLNTEAFF
TRBV20-1,TRBJ1-1,-,-,TGCAGTGCTAGAGGGACCCTGAGGGGCACTGAAGCTTTCTTT,CSARGTLRGTEAFF